This T cell receptor (beta chain) originates from a study of T cell repertoires in cytomegalovirus infection. About the research overall: CMV infection plus the matching HLA type was flagged by public TCR beta signatures. Overall study results and limits: Clonotypes of TCR beta that were HLA-C-restricted and CMV-specific dominated the ex vivo response.

On this clonotype: Its specificity is not known.

Via MiXCR, TCRdb re-called the reads, giving one row per CDR3 protein. The table lists 800,000 to 950,000 distinct CDR3 sequences, 30% to 35% of them singletons. Germline V gene sequence: CDR1 SEHNR, CDR2 FQNEAQ (reference sequence). V lost 1 base and J 13 bases, leaving 6 bases between the germline ends. The CDR3 extends over 10 amino acids. This chain links TRBV7-9 with TRBJ2-3; D uncertain. The clonotype was recovered from a human donor in good health (CMV status not recorded). Some clones in this sample may be carry-over from other donors' samples. Sample: cultured CD8+ T cells from PBMCs, taken from culture after CMV antigen stimulation. The CDR3 protein is CASSLGIKYF. For the CDR3, the DNA is TGTGCCAGCAGCTTAGGTATCAAGTATTTT.